This entry is about one TCR beta chain. This specimen comes from a study of blood T cells in healthy people across ages. Combining a sample-barcoded 5' primer with a J-beta primer mix, a second PCR ran for about 6 to 12 cycles. TCRdb analysed the 5' RACE reads with MiXCR anew, one entry per CDR3 protein. The data contain more than 1.4 million distinct CDR3 sequences, 40% to 50% of them singletons. The CDR3 has 16 amino acids. V lost 4 bases, J lost 13 bases, and 28 bases lay in between. The V gene's germline CDR1 is SGHTA and CDR2 FQGNSA. Sequencing used blood. The genes are TRBV7-2 and TRBJ2-5, with D possibly TRBD1 on 6 matching bases. This TCR came from a woman between 18 and 29 years old in good health. CDR3 residues: CASSSSGGSGANERYF. CDR3 bases: TGTGCCAGCAGCTCCAGTGGGGGCTCTGGGGCCAATGAGCGGTACTTC.